Listed here is a single T cell receptor beta chain. PCR used 60 Vbeta primers and 13 Jbeta primers. Sequencing was performed with immunoSEQ multiplex PCR; in TCRdb, only in-frame clones are kept and a portion is missing. Of about 72,000 clones detected, about four fifths appear once; the ten largest clones hold over 1.5%. This CDR3 contains 16 residues. The germline V gene has CDR1 GTSNPN and CDR2 SVGIG (reference sequence). The J segment lost 3 bases and the V segment lost 2 bases, leaving 7 bases of the junction unmatched. When sampled, the donors appeared nominally healthy, though they likely had unrecorded immune exposures. These data come from a study of cytomegalovirus exposure and HLA in healthy donors. On the study more broadly: Earlier findings included more than 95 million unique TCR beta sequences obtained from 150 million to 200 million T cells.

The chain joins TRBV30 to TRBJ1-3; 10 nucleotides agree with TRBD1. The receptor comes from a man aged 18 to 30 in good health and CMV-seronegative. Sequencing used PBMCs. In nucleotides, the CDR3 is TGTGCCTGGAGTCCGACAGGGGGCCTAAGTGGAAACACCATATATTTT. Protein sequence: CAWSPTGGLSGNTIYF.